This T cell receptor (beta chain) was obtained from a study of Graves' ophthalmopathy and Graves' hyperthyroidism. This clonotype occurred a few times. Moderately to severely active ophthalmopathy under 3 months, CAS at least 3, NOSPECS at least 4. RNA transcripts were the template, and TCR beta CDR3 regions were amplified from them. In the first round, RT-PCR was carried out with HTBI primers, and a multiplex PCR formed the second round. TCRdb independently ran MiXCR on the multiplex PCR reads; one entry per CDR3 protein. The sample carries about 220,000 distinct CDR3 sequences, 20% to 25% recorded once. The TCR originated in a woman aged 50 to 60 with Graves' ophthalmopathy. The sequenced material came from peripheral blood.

The CDR3 spells CASSYAGASSSEAFF. The CDR3 DNA reads TGTGCCAGCAGTTACGCGGGGGCATCTTCCAGTGAAGCTTTCTTT. The chain combines TRBV6-2 or TRBV6-3 with TRBJ1-1; D is possibly TRBD1 (6 bases). The germline V gene encodes CDR1 MNHEY and CDR2 SVGEGT. Trimming shortened V by 2 bases and J by 7 bases, and 17 bases separated the two germline ends. The CDR3 spans 15 residues.